The T cell receptor beta chain under discussion was sequenced for a study of T-cell memory formation after mild COVID-19. Study-wide context: TCR clusters largely stayed donor specific.

Study conclusions and caveats: Whether second-wave clones peaking at day 37 were SARS-CoV-2 specific went unconfirmed. Contracting CD4+ clones sat mainly in CM and EM; CD8+ in EMRA.

V trimming: 2 bases; J trimming: 1 base; junction bases outside the gene matches: 2. The V gene's germline CDR1 is LGHDT and CDR2 YNNKEL (reference sequence). This CDR3 has 15 amino acids. After 5'RACE with constant-segment primers, TCR alpha and TCR beta cDNA libraries carrying sample barcodes and UMIs were obtained. TCRdb reprocessed the 5' RACE reads with MiXCR, giving one entry per CDR3 protein. Of under 250,000 distinct CDR3 sequences in the sample, roughly 15% were seen once. Comments on this clonotype: Its target is not known.

The J gene is TRBJ1-1, the V gene TRBV3-1; 9 bases map to TRBD1. The sample taken for sequencing was PBMCs or a T cell subset sorted from them (not recorded which). The receptor was isolated from an adult woman who had mild COVID-19 (a few samples of this study predate the infection). Cell type and time point are not known. The CDR3 nucleotides are TGTGCCAGCAGCCAACTGGACAGGGGGAACACTGAAGCTTTCTTT. This sequence encodes CASSQLDRGNTEAFF. Together with reference TRBV3-1 and TRBJ1-1, the CDR3 gives the full variable domain: DTAVSQTPKYLVTQMGNDKSIKCEQNLGHDTMYWYKQDSKKFLKIMFSYNNKELIINETVPNRFSPKSPDKAHLNLHINSLELGDSAVYFCASSQLDRGNTEAFFGQGTRLTVV.